This TCR beta chain was sequenced in a study of blood T cell repertoires in COVID-19. Overall study context: The study drew acute and convalescent COVID-19 samples from the United States, Italy and Spain. PBMCs, B-cell-depleted T cells, or T cells provided the cDNA or gDNA that made up the material.

How the authors handled the data: Nucleated cell counts were estimated from reference gene primer amplification. Sequencing was performed with immunoSEQ multiplex PCR; in TCRdb, only in-frame clones are kept and a portion is missing. For V, J and clone size, that table is used; D and trimming come from the DNA. The sample holds about 330,000 clones; 88% are singletons and the top ten take approximately 4%. There are 17 residues in the CDR3. Germline CDR1 is LGHDT and CDR2 is YNNKEL (reference sequence). Trimming removed 0 bases at V and 0 bases at J, with 13 bases between. This chain links TRBV3-1 (or the pseudogene TRBV3-2) with TRBJ2-3; D possibly corresponds to TRBD1 (6 bases). The sequence was collected from a woman between 45 and 60 years old with active or convalescent COVID-19. The sequencing sample was made of peripheral blood. The CDR3 DNA reads as TGTGCCAGCAGCCAAGATATAGGCAGGGGAAGCACAGATACGCAGTATTTT. Translating gives CASSQDIGRGSTDTQYF.